The 11 T cell receptor beta chains below come from one sample, sequenced in a study of human T cells and chemical hapten exposure. Time point defined: patch test 1, 2 weeks after DPC sensitization. Described treatment: therapeutic diphenylcyclopropenone sensitization with weekly scalp DPC. A single record per CDR3 protein comes from TCRdb applying MiXCR to the RACE reads. Among about 14,000 distinct CDR3 sequences listed, around 17% were seen once. Sequences were derived from whole blood, sampled in connection with sensitization to the hapten diphenylcyclopropenone (DPC). The receptor source for this set is a woman in her 30s with alopecia areata. Some clones in this sample may be carry-over from other donors' samples.

This clonotype was detected ten times or more. This sequence joins TRBV7-8 and TRBJ1-2; the D gene is possibly TRBD1 (5 bases). CDR3 length: 16 amino acids. Trimming took off 1 base at V and 5 bases at J, with 17 bases between the two ends. Germline loops: CDR1 SGHVS, CDR2 FQNEAQ. The CDR3 DNA reads TGTGCCAGCAGCTTAGATGACCAGGGCCCGTTGTATGGCTACACCTTC. It translates to CASSLDDQGPLYGYTF.

This clonotype was counted at least ten times. This chain joins TRBV29-1 and TRBJ2-3; 10 bases match TRBD2. Trimming at V came to 8 bases and at J to 4 bases, leaving 18 bases not matched to a gene. The CDR3 runs 17 residues. Per the germline V gene, CDR1 is SQVTM and CDR2 is ANQGSEA. CDR3 residues: CSHINIGIAGGPDTQYF. The DNA of the CDR3 is TGCAGCCACATTAACATCGGAATAGCGGGAGGCCCAGATACGCAGTATTTT.

This clonotype was observed at least ten times. The chain combines TRBV29-1 with TRBJ1-1, with a possible D match to TRBD1 (5 bases). CDR1 and CDR2 from the germline V gene are SQVTM and ANQGSEA. V was cut by 7 bases and J by 4 bases, with 16 bases left in between. The CDR3 has 13 residues. The CDR3 loop reads CSATGGFSTEAFF. CDR3 sequence (DNA): TGCAGCGCAACTGGGGGTTTTAGCACTGAAGCTTTCTTT.

This clonotype was picked up many times. The rearrangement uses TRBV20-1 and TRBJ2-1; D is perhaps TRBD2 (6 bases). The V gene lost 1 base and the J gene lost 7 bases, with 8 bases spanning the gap. The germline V gene encodes CDR1 DFQATT and CDR2 SNEGSKA (reference sequence). This CDR3 contains 12 residues. CDR3 in DNA: TGCAGTGCTAGAGTAGCGGAGAATGAGCAGTTCTTC. Amino acids: CSARVAENEQFF.

In its sample, this clonotype was seen many times. The chain joins TRBV10-3 to TRBJ2-7, with unresolved D. The CDR3 length is 14 residues. Germline V lookup: CDR1 ENHRY, CDR2 SYGVKD. The V and J ends lost 3 bases and 2 bases respectively, with 11 bases between them. The CDR3 coding sequence is TGTGCCATCAGTGACCGCGGCCAGACCTACGAGCAGTACTTC. Amino acids: CAISDRGQTYEQYF.

Turning to this clonotype: This sequence may be a read error, since a much larger clone differs from it by one base. Here the CDR3 reads CVSSPIRYTGELFF. The CDR3 bases are TGTGTCAGCAGCCCAATTCGGTACACCGGGGAGCTGTTTTTT. The chain links TRBV14 to TRBJ2-2; D unresolved. The V gene's germline CDR1 is SGHDN and CDR2 FVKESK. The CDR3 is 14 residues long.

The V and J genes are TRBV6-2 or TRBV6-3 and TRBJ2-7, with no clear D. The CDR3 has 13 amino acids. Germline CDR1 is MNHEY and CDR2 is SVGEGT. Deletions cut 0 bases from V and 6 bases from J, with 9 bases between. CDR3 residues: CASSYSTRGEQYV. Here the CDR3 DNA reads TGTGCCAGCAGTTACTCCACCAGAGGCGAGCAGTACGTC.

This clonotype was found a few times. This chain uses TRBV6-2 or TRBV6-3 with TRBJ1-3; perhaps TRBD1 as D (5 bases). The V end was cut by 2 bases, the J end by 0 bases, with 14 bases between. The CDR3 is 17 residues long. CDR1 is MNHEY, CDR2 SVGEGT, per germline. The CDR3: CASSYGRGTFSGNTIYF. CDR3 DNA sequence: TGTGCCAGCAGTTACGGCCGCGGGACGTTCTCTGGAAACACCATATATTTT.

This clonotype is medium-sized within its sample. J is TRBJ1-2 and V is TRBV25-1; weak D call: TRBD1 (5 bases). The V end lost 1 base, the J end lost 7 bases, and 16 bases lay between the germline ends. This CDR3 has 15 residues. Per germline, CDR1 MGHDK and CDR2 SYGVNS. CDR3 sequence reads: CASSEWGRPTPGYTF. The DNA for the CDR3 is TGTGCCAGCAGTGAATGGGGCCGCCCTACGCCTGGCTACACCTTC.

In its sample, this clonotype was seen many times. The chain combines TRBV9 with TRBJ2-3; 9 bases agree with TRBD2. This CDR3 has 14 residues. Losses at the gene ends were 7 bases for V and 6 bases for J; bases not matched to a gene: 9. CDR1 and CDR2 (germline): SGDLS, YYNGEE. The CDR3 nucleotides are TGTGCCAGCGGGCAGCGGGGGGCCTCTGATACGCAGTATTTT. It specifies CASGQRGASDTQYF.

This clonotype was detected ten times or more. The V and J genes are TRBV28 and TRBJ1-4; D is possibly TRBD1 (5 bases). This CDR3 is 14 amino acids long. Germline V CDR1 and CDR2: MDHEN, SYDVKM. The V and J ends lost 4 bases and 8 bases respectively, with 14 bases between them. The CDR3, as DNA: TGTGCCAGCAGTTCCGCTCCTTGGGGGGAAAAACTGTTTTTT. Translating it yields CASSSAPWGEKLFF.